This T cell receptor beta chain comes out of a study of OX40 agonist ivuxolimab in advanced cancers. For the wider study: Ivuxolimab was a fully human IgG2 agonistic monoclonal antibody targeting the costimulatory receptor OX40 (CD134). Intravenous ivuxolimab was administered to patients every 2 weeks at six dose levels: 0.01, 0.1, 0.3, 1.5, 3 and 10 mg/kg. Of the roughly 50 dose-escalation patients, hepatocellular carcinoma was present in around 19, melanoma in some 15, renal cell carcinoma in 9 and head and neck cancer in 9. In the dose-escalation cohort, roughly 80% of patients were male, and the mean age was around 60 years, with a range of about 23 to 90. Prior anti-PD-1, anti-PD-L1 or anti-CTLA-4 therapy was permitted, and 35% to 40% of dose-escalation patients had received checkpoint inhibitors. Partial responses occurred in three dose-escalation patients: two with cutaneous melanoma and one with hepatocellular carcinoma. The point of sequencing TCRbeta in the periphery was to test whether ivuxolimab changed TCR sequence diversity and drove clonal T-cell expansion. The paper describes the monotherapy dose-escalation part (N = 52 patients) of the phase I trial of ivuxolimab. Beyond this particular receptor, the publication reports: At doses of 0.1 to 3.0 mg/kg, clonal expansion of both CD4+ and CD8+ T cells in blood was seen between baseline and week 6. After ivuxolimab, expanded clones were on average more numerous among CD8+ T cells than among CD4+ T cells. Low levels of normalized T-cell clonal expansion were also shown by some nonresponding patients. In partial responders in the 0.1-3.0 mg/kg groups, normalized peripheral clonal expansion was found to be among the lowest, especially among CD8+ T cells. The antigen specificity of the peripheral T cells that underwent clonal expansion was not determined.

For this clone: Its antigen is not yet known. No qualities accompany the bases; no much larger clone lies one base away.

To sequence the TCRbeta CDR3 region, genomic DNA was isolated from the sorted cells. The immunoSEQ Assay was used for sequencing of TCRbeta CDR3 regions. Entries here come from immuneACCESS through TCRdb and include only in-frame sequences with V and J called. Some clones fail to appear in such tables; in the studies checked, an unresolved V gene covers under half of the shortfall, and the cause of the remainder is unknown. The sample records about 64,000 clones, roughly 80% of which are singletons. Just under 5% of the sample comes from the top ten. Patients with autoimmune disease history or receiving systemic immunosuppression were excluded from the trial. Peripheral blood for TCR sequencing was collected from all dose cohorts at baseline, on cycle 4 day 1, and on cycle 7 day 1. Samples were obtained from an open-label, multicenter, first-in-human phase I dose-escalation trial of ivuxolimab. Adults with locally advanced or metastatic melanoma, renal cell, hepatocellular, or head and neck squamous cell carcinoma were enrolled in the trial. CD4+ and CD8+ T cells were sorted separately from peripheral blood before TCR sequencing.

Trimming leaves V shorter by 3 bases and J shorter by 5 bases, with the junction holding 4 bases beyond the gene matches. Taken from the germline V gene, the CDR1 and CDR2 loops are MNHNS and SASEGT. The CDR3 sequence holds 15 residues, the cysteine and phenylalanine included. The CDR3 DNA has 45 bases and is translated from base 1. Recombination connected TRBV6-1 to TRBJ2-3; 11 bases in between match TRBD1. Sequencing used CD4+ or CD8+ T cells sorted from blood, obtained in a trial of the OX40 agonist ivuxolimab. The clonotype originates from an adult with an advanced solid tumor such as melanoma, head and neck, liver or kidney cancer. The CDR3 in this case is CASSDRDRGGDTQYF. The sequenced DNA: TGTGCCAGCAGTGACCGGGACAGGGGGGGAGATACGCAGTATTTT.